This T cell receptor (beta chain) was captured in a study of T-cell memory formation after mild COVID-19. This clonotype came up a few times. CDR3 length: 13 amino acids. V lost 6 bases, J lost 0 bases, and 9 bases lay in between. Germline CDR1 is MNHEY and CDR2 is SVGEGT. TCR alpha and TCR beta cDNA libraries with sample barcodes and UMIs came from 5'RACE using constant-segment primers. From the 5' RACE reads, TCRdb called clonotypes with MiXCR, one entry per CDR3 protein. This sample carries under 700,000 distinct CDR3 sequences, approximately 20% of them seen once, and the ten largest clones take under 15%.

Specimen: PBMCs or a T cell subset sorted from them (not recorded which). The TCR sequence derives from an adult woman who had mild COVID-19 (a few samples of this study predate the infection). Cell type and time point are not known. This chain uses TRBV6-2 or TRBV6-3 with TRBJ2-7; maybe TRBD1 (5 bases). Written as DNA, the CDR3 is TGTGCCAGCAGGACAGCGAACTCCTACGAGCAGTACTTC. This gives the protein CASRTANSYEQYF.